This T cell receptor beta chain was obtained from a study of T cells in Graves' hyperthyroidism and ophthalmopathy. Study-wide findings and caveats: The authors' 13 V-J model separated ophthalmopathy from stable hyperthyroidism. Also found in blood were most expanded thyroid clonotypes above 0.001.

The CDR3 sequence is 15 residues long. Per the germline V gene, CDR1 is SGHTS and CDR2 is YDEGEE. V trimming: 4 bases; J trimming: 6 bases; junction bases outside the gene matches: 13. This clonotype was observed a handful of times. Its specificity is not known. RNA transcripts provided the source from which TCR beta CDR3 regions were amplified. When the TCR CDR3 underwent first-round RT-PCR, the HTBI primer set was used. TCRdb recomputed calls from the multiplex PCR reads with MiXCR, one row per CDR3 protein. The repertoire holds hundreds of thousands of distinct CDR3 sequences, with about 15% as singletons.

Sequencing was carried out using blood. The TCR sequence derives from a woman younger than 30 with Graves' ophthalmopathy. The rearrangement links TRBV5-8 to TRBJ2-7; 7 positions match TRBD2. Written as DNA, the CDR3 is TGTGCCAGCAGCCTCGGGACTACCGTTAAGGGCGAGCAGTACTTC. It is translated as CASSLGTTVKGEQYF.